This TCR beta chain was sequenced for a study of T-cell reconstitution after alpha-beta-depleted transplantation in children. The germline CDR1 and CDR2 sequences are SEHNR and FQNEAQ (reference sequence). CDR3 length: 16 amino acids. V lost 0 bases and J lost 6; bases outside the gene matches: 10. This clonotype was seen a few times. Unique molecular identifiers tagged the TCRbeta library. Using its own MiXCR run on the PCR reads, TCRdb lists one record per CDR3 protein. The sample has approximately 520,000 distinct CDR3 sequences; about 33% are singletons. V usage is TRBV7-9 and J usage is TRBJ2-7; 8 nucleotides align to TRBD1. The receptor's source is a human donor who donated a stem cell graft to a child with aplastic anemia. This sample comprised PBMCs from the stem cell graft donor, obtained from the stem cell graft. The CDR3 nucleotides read TGTGCCAGCAGCTTAGCCGGGACAGGATCAGTAGGCGAGCAGTACTTC. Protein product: CASSLAGTGSVGEQYF. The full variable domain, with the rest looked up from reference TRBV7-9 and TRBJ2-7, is DTGVSQNPRHKITKRGQNVTFRCDPISEHNRLYWYRQTLGQGPEFLTYFQNEAQLEKSRLLSDRFSAERPKGSFSTLEIQRTEQGDSAMYLCASSLAGTGSVGEQYFGPGTRLTVT.